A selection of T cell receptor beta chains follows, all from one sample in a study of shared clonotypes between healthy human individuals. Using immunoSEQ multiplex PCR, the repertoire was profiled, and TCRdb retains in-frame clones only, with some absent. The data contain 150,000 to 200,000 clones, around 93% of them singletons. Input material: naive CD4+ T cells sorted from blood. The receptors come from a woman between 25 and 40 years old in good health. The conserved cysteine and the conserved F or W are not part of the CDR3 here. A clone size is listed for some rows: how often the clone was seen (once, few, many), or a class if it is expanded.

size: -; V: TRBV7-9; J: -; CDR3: ASSQRLAGPYEQY
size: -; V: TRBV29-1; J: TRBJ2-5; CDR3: SVEGGGETQY
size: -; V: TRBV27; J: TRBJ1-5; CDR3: ASSLFLGNQPQH
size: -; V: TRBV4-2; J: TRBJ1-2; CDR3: ASSQAGTGQRYT
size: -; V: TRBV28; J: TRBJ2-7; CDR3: ASSLTRPGEQY
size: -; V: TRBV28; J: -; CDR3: ASGSGTSYEQY
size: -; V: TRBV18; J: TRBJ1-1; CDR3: ASSTGQPDLTEAF
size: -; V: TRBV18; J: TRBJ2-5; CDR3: ASSPKHRGVWGETQY
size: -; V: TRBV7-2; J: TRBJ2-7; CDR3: ASRRTGTSRSYEQY
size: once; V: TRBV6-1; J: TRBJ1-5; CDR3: ASSEESQYQPQH
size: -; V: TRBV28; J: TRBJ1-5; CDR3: ASSLAGFGQPQH
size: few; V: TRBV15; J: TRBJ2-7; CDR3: ATSIDSSYEQY
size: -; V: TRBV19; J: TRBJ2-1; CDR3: ASKASGPEEQF
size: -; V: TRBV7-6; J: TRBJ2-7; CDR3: ASSLGTSGSGEQY
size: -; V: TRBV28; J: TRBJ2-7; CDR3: ASTPGTVSYEQY
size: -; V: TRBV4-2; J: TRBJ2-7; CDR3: ASSQDRLAGNEQY
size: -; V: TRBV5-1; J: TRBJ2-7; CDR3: ASSWGQGAFSYEQY
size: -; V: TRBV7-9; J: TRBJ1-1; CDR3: ASSLWGQGNTEAF
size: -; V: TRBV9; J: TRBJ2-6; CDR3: ASSERDRGAGANVLT
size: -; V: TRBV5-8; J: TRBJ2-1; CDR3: ASSRVEQF
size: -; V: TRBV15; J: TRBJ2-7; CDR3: ATAKALDAYEQY
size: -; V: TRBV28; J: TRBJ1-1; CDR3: ASRQTVGSSNTEAF
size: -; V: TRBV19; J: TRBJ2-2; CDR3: ASSIEGKGGTGELF
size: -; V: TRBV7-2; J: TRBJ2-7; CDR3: ASSPWISGRALPPYEQY